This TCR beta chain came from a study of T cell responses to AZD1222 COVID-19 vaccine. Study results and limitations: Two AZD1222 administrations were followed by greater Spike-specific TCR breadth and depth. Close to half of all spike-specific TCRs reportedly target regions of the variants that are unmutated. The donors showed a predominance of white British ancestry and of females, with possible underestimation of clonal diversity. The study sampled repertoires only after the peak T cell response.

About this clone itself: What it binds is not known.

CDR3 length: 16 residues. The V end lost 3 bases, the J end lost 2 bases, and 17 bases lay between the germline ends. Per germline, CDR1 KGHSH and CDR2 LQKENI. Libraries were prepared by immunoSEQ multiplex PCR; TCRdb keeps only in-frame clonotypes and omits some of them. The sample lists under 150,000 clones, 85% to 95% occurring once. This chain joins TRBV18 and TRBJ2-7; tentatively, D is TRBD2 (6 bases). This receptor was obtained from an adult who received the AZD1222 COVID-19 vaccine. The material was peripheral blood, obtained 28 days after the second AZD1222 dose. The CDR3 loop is CASSPVGEAGPYEQYF. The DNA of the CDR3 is TGTGCCAGCTCACCGGTTGGAGAAGCGGGCCCCTACGAGCAGTACTTC. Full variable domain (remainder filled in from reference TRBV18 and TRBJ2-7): NAGVMQNPRHLVRRRGQEARLRCSPMKGHSHVYWYRQLPEEGLKFMVYLQKENIIDESGMPKERFSAEFPKEGPSILRIQQVVRGDSAAYFCASSPVGEAGPYEQYFGPGTRLTVT.